This TCR beta chain was identified in a study of a mutant IDH1 vaccine in newly diagnosed glioma. Produced via immunoSEQ multiplex PCR; TCRdb's table is partial and in-frame only. The sample contains 50,000 to 75,000 clones, more than 85% of which appear only once. Described time point: baseline, week 1 (first vaccination visit). The treatment: pre-vaccination baseline after standard-of-care therapy. The CDR3 totals 12 residues. From germline, CDR1 is SGHNT and CDR2 YYREEE (reference sequence). V was shortened by 4 bases and J by 2 bases, with 6 bases between the two germline ends. The chain carries TRBV5-4 and TRBJ1-1; D is undetermined. Sequenced here: PBMCs, sampled from a glioma patient treated with radiotherapy, temozolomide or both. The receptor's source is a man aged 50 or older with glioma. Written as DNA, the CDR3 is TGTGCCAGCAGCCTACAAAACACTGAAGCTTTCTTT. Translation gives CASSLQNTEAFF.